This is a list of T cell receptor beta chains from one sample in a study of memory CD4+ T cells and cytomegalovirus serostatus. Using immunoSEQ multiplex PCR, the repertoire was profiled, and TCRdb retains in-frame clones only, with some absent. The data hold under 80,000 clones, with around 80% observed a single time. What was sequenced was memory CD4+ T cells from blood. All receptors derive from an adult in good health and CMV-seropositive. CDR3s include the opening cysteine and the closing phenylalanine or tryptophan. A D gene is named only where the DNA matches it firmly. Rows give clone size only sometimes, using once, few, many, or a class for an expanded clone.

DNA: TGTGCCAGCAGTGAATATCCTAGCCTTGTTTACGAGCAGTACTTC
CDR3: CASSEYPSLVYEQYF
J: TRBJ2-7
size: NA
D: NA
V: TRBV2

DNA: TGTGCCAGCTCAACGTCGGGGAGTAGCACTGAAGCTTTCTTT
CDR3: CASSTSGSSTEAFF
J: TRBJ1-1
size: NA
D: NA
V: TRBV18

DNA: TGTGCCAGTAGTATAGACTTCGGGGGCTATGGCTACACCTTC
CDR3: CASSIDFGGYGYTF
J: TRBJ1-2
size: NA
D: NA
V: TRBV19

DNA: TGCAGCGTAACCGAGGGGGCGAGGGGCTACACCTTC
CDR3: CSVTEGARGYTF
J: TRBJ1-2
size: once
D: TRBD1
V: TRBV29-1

DNA: TGTGCCAGCTCACCGATTAGCGGGGGGGCTGGGGCCAACGTCCTGACTTTC
CDR3: CASSPISGGAGANVLTF
J: TRBJ2-6
size: NA
D: TRBD2
V: TRBV18

DNA: TGTGCCAGTACCGGGGCTAACACTGAAGCTTTCTTT
CDR3: CASTGANTEAFF
J: TRBJ1-1
size: few
D: NA
V: TRBV19

DNA: TGCGCCAGCAGCTCAAAAAGTCGACAGGTATATGGCGAGCAGTACTTC
CDR3: CASSSKSRQVYGEQYF
J: TRBJ2-7
size: once
D: NA
V: TRBV5-1

DNA: TGTGCCAGCAGCTTAAAGGGGGCGCATTTGGCAGATACGCAGTATTTT
CDR3: CASSLKGAHLADTQYF
J: TRBJ2-3
size: NA
D: TRBD1
V: TRBV11-2

DNA: TGTGCCAGCAGTGAATGGCGGGATACCGGAAACACCATATATTTT
CDR3: CASSEWRDTGNTIYF
J: TRBJ1-3
size: NA
D: NA
V: TRBV25-1

DNA: TGTGCCAGCAGTTACGGGGGGCGCGGTCAGCCCCAGCATTTT
CDR3: CASSYGGRGQPQHF
J: TRBJ1-5
size: NA
D: NA
V: TRBV6-6

DNA: TGTGCCAGCAGTCCCATAGGTACCGCGGACACCGGGGAGCTGTTTTTT
CDR3: CASSPIGTADTGELFF
J: TRBJ2-2
size: once
D: NA
V: TRBV28

DNA: TGTGCCAGCAGCCAAGTCGGGGGCTCTGGGGCCAACGTCCTGACTTTC
CDR3: CASSQVGGSGANVLTF
J: TRBJ2-6
size: NA
D: NA
V: TRBV4-2

DNA: TGTGCCAGCAGAGCGACAGGGGTACGGGCTTACGAGCAGTACTTC
CDR3: CASRATGVRAYEQYF
J: TRBJ2-7
size: NA
D: TRBD1
V: TRBV2

DNA: TGTGCCTGGAGTGTACGGGAATGGGGGAGCGGCTACACCTTC
CDR3: CAWSVREWGSGYTF
J: TRBJ1-2
size: once
D: NA
V: TRBV30

DNA: TGCGCCAGCAGCTTAGGACAGGGGCAGGGTGGCTACACCTTC
CDR3: CASSLGQGQGGYTF
J: TRBJ1-2
size: once
D: TRBD1
V: TRBV5-1

DNA: TGTGCCAGCAGCGAGGAGAGGGGGACCTTTGACTCTGGAAACACCATATATTTT
CDR3: CASSEERGTFDSGNTIYF
J: TRBJ1-3
size: NA
D: NA
V: TRBV6-4

DNA: TGCGCCAGCAGCTATGTCGCGGAAAATTCACCCCTCCACTTT
CDR3: CASSYVAENSPLHF
J: TRBJ1-6
size: NA
D: NA
V: TRBV5-1

DNA: TGTGCCAGTAGTAGGGGGACTAGCGGGAGATCGGAGACCCAGTACTTC
CDR3: CASSRGTSGRSETQYF
J: TRBJ2-5
size: NA
D: TRBD2
V: TRBV19